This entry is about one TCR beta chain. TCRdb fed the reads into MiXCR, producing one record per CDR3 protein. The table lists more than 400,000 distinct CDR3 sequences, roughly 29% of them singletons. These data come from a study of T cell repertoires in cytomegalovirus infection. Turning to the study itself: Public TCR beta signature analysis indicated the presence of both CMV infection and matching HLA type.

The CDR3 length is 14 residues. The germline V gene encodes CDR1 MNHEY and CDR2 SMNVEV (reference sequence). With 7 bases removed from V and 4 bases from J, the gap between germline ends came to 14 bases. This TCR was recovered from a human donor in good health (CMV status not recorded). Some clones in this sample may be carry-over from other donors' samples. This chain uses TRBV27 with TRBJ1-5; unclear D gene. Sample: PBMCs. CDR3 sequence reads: CASTPPGVNQPQHF. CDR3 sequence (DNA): TGTGCCAGCACCCCCCCCGGGGTTAATCAGCCCCAGCATTTT.